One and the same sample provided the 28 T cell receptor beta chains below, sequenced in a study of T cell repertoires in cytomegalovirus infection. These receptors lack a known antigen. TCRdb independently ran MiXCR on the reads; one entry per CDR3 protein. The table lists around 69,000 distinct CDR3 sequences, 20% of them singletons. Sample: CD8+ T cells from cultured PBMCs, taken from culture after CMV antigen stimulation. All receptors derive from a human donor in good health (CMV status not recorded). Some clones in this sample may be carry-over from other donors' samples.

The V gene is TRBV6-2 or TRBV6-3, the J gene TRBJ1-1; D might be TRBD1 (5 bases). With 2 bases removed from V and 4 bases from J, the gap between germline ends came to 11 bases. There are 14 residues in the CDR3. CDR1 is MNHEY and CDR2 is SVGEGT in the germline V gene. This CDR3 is CASSYPQVTTEAFF. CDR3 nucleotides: TGTGCCAGCAGTTACCCACAGGTGACCACTGAAGCTTTCTTT.

This CDR3 is CASSWTFGMNTEAFF. The CDR3 DNA reads as TGTGCCAGCAGTTGGACCTTTGGGATGAACACTGAAGCTTTCTTT. V usage is TRBV6-2 or TRBV6-3 and J usage is TRBJ1-1, with D hard to call. This CDR3 contains 15 residues. The V end was cut by 4 bases, the J end by 0 bases, with 12 bases between. Germline V gives CDR1 MNHEY, CDR2 SVGEGT.

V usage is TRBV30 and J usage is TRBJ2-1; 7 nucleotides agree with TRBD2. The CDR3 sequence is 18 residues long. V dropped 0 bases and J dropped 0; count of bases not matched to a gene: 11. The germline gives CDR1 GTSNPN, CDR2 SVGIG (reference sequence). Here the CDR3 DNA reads TGTGCCTGGAGTGTTTTTGCGGGGGTGCTGAGCTCCTACAATGAGCAGTTCTTC. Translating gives CAWSVFAGVLSSYNEQFF.

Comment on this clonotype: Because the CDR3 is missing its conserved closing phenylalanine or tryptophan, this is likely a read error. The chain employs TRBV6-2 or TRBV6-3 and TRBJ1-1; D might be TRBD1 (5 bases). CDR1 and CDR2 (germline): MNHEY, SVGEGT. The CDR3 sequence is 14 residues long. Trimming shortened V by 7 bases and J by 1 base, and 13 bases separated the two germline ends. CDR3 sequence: CASTQPGANTEAFY. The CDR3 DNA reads TGTGCCAGCACCCAACCCGGGGCGAACACTGAAGCTTTCTAT.

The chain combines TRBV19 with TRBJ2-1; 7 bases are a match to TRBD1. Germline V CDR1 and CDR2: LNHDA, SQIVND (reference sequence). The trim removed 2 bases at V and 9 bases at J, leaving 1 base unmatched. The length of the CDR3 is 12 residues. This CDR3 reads CASSIRGREQFF. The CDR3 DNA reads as TGTGCCAGTAGTATAAGGGGGCGTGAGCAGTTCTTC.

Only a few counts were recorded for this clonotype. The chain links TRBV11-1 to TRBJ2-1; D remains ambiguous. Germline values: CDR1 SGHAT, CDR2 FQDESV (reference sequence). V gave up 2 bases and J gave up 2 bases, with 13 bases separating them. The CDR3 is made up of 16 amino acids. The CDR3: CASSLFGDPPYNEQFF. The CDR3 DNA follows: TGTGCCAGCAGCTTATTTGGGGATCCTCCCTACAATGAGCAGTTCTTC. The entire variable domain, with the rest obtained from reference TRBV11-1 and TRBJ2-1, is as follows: EAEVAQSPRYKITEKSQAVAFWCDPISGHATLYWYRQILGQGPELLVQFQDESVVDDSQLPKDRFSAERLKGVDSTLKIQPAELGDSAMYLCASSLFGDPPYNEQFFGPGTRLTVL.

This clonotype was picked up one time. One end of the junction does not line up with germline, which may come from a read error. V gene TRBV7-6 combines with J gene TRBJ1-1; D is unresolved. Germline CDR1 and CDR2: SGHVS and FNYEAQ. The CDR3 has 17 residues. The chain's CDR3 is CASSSPYDTTPNTEAFF. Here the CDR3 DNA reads TGTGCCAGCAGCTCTCCATACGACACAACCCCGAACACTGAGGCTTTCTTT.

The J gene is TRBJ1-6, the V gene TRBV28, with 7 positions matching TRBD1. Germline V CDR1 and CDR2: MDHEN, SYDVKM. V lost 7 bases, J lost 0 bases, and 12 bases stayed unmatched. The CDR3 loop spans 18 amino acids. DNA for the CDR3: TGTGCCAGCACCTATCACTCGGGACAGAGCTCCTATAATTCACCCCTCCACTTT. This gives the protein CASTYHSGQSSYNSPLHF.

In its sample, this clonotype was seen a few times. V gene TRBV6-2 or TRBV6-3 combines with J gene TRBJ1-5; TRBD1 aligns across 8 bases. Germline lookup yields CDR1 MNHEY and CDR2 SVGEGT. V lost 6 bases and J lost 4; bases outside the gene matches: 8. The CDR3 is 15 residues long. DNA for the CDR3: TGTGCCAGCAGCGACCGACAGGGGAGGAATCAGCCCCAGCATTTT. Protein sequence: CASSDRQGRNQPQHF.

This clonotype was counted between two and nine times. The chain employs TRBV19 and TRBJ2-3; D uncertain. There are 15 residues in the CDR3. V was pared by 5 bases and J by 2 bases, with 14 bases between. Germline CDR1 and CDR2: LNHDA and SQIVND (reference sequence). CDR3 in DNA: TGTGCCAGTAGTTTGACACCTTTGGACACAGATACGCAGTATTTT. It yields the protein CASSLTPLDTDTQYF.

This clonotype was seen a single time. In DNA form, the CDR3 reads TGTGCCAGCAGTCAGTCATACAGGGAGACCCAGTACTTC. Translated, it gives CASSQSYRETQYF. This chain uses TRBV27 with TRBJ2-5, with D possibly TRBD1 on 5 matching bases. Germline CDR1 and CDR2: MNHEY and SMNVEV (reference sequence). Trimming shortened V by 5 bases and J by 5 bases, and 12 bases separated the two germline ends. This CDR3 has 13 residues.

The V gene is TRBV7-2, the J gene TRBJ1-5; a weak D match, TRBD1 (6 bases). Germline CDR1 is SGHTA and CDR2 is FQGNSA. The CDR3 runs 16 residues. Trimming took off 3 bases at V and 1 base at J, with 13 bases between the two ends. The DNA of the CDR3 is TGTGCCAGCAGCTTCCAGGGGAAGGGGAGCAATCAGCCCCAGCATTTT. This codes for CASSFQGKGSNQPQHF.

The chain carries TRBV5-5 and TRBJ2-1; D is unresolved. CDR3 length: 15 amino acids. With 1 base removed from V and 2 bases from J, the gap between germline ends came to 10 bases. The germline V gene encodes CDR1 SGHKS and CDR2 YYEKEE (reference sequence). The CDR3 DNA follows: TGTGCCAGCAGCTTGTTAGAGATGACCTACAATGAGCAGTTCTTC. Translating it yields CASSLLEMTYNEQFF.

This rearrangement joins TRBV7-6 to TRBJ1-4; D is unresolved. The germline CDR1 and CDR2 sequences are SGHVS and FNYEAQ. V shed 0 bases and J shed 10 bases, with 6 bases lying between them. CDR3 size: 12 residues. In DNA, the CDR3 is TGTGCCAGCAGCTTAGCGACGGGAAAACTGTTTTTT. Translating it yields CASSLATGKLFF.

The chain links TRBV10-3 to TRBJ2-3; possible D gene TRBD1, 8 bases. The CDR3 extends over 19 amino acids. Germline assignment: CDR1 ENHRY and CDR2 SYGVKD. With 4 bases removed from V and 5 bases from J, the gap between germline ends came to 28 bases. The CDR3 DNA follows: TGTGCCATCAGTGCTTCCGACAGGGGCCAGAGCGCGGGGGTAGATACGCAGTATTTT. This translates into CAISASDRGQSAGVDTQYF.

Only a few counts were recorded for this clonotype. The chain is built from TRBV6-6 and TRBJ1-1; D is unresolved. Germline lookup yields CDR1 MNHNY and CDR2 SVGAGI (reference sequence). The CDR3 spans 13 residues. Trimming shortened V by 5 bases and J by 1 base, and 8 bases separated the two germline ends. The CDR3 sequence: CASSPRQNTEAFF. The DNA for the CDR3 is TGTGCCAGCAGTCCCCGACAGAACACTGAAGCTTTCTTT.

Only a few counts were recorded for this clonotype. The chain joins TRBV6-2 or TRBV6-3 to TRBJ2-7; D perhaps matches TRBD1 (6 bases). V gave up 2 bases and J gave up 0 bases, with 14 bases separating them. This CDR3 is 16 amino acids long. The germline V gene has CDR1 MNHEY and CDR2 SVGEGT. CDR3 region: CASSYAPQGSSYEQYF. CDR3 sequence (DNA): TGTGCCAGCAGTTACGCCCCGCAGGGGAGCTCCTACGAGCAGTACTTC.

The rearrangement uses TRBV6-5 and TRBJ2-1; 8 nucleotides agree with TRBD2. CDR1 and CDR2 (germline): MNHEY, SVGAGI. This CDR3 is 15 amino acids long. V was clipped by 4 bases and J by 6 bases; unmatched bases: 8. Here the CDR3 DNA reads TGTGCCAGCAGTTTTAACGGGGGGGCCTTCAATGAGCAGTTCTTC. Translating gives CASSFNGGAFNEQFF.

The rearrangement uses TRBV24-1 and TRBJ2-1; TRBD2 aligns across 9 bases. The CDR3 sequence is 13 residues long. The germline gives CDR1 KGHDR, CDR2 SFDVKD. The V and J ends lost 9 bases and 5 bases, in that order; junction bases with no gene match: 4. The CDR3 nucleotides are TGTGCCACCTCGACTAGCGGCAACAATGAGCAGTTCTTC. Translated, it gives CATSTSGNNEQFF.

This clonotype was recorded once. The CDR3 reads CSARGGRDRVSQSGNTIYF. The CDR3 region has the DNA TGCAGTGCTAGAGGAGGCAGGGACAGGGTATCTCAGTCTGGAAACACCATATATTTT. The rearrangement joins TRBV20-1 to TRBJ1-3, with 9 bases identical to TRBD1. Trimming at V came to 1 base and at J to 1 base, leaving 14 bases not matched to a gene. Germline assignment: CDR1 DFQATT and CDR2 SNEGSKA (reference sequence). CDR3 length: 19 amino acids.

CDR3 amino acids: CASSRTGNEQYF. As DNA, the CDR3 is TGTGCCAGCAGCCGGACAGGGAACGAGCAGTACTTC. The chain links TRBV7-2 to TRBJ2-7, with TRBD1 matching over 8 bases. The CDR3 totals 12 residues. Per germline, CDR1 SGHTA and CDR2 FQGNSA. Losses at the gene ends were 5 bases for V and 5 bases for J; bases not matched to a gene: 2.

This chain's CDR3 is CASSLRTSVIYEQYF. The CDR3 nucleotides are TGTGCCAGCAGTTTAAGGACTAGCGTGATCTACGAGCAGTACTTC. The genes are TRBV12-3 or TRBV12-4 and TRBJ2-7, with 9 nucleotides matching TRBD2. The CDR3 consists of 15 residues. Trimming removed 2 bases from V and 3 bases from J; junction bases left unmatched: 5.

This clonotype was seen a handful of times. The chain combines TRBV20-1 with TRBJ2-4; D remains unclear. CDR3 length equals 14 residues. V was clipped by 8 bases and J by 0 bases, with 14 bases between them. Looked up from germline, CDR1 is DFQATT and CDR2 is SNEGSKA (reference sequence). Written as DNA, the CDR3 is TGCAGTCTGACCCTTCTACTAGCCAAAAACATTCAGTACTTC. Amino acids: CSLTLLLAKNIQYF.

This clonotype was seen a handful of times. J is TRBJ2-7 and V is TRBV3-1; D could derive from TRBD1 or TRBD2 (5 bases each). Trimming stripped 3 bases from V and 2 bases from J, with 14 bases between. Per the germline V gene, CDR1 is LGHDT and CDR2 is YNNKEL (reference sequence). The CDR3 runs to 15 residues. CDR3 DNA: TGTGCCAGCAGCCAGGGACCTAGGATCCCCTACGAGCAGTACTTC. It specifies CASSQGPRIPYEQYF.

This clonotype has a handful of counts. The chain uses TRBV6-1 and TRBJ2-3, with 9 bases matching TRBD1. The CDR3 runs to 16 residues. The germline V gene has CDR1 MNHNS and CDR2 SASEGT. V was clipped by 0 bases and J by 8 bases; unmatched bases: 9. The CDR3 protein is CASSEAGTGPGSTQYF. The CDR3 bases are TGTGCCAGCAGTGAAGCGGGGACAGGGCCGGGATCTACGCAGTATTTT.

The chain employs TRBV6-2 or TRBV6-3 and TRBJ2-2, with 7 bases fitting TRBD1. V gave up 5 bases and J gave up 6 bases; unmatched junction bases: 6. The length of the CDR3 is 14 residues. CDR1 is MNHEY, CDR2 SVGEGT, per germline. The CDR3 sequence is CASSLQGSPGELFF. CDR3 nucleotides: TGTGCCAGCAGTCTACAGGGGTCCCCCGGGGAGCTGTTTTTT.

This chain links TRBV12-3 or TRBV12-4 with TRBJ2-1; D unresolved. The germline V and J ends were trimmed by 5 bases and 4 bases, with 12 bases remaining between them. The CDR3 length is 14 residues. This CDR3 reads CASSQDGTYNEQFF. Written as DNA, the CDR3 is TGTGCCAGCAGTCAGGACGGTACTTACAATGAGCAGTTCTTC.

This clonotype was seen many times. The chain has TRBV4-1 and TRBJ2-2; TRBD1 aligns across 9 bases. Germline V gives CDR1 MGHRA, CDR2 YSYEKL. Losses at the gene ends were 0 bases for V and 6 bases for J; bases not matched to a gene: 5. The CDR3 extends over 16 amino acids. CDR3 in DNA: TGCGCCAGCAGCCAAGATAGGACAGGGGCGGCCGGGGAGCTGTTTTTT. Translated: CASSQDRTGAAGELFF.